These 30 T cell receptor beta chains were sequenced from one sample in a study of T cells in Graves' hyperthyroidism and ophthalmopathy. Using RNA transcripts as the source, TCR beta CDR3 regions were amplified. TCR CDR3 regions were first amplified by RT-PCR with HTBI primers. TCRdb passed the multiplex PCR reads through MiXCR, listing each CDR3 protein once. The table lists more than 500,000 distinct CDR3 sequences, roughly 15% of them singletons, with roughly 4.5% in the top ten. Sequenced material: blood. The receptors here all came from a woman aged 40 to 50 with Graves' ophthalmopathy.

The chain couples TRBV5-1 to TRBJ1-2; D not resolved. CDR1 and CDR2 (germline): SGHRS, YFSETQ. The CDR3 contains 15 residues. The V and J ends lost 4 bases and 4 bases respectively, with 17 bases between them. CDR3 in DNA: TGCGCCAGCAGCAAGGGCGTGGGGAGCTCCTATGGCTACACCTTC. It translates to CASSKGVGSSYGYTF.

This clonotype was counted ten times or more. The chain combines TRBV7-8 with TRBJ2-5, with TRBD2 matching 11 bases. The CDR3 runs 16 residues. V trimming: 8 bases; J trimming: 5 bases; junction bases outside the gene matches: 13. Germline CDR1 reads SGHVS; CDR2 reads FQNEAQ. The CDR3 DNA is TGTGCCAGCGCAAATAGTGGGACTAGCGGTAGGGAGACCCAGTACTTC. It is translated as CASANSGTSGRETQYF.

About this clonotype: This clone may be a read error of a much larger clone one base away. The chain combines TRBV5-1 with TRBJ1-1; D gene uncertain. The V and J ends lost 7 bases and 3 bases respectively, with 25 bases between them. The germline V gene has CDR1 SGHRS and CDR2 YFSETQ. The CDR3 sequence is 17 residues long. CDR3 bases: TGCGCCAGCGGCCAACGACCCCACTTCCAAACAGACACTGAAGCTTTCTTT. Protein: CASGQRPHFQTDTEAFF. The entire variable domain, with the rest obtained from reference TRBV5-1 and TRBJ1-1, is as follows: KAGVTQTPRYLIKTRGQQVTLSCSPISGHRSVSWYQQTPGQGLQFLFEYFSETQRNKGNFPGRFSGRQFSNSRSEMNVSTLELGDSALYLCASGQRPHFQTDTEAFFGQGTRLTVV.

Many counts were recorded for this clonotype. The rearrangement uses TRBV7-2 and TRBJ2-7, with TRBD1 as a possible D gene (5 bases). The CDR3 has 16 residues. V was clipped by 0 bases and J by 4 bases, with 16 bases between them. Germline CDR1 and CDR2: SGHTA and FQGNSA. The CDR3 reads CASSLAPTANTYEQYF. DNA of the CDR3: TGTGCCAGCAGCTTAGCCCCGACAGCGAACACGTACGAGCAGTACTTC.

This clonotype appeared many times. V usage is TRBV30 and J usage is TRBJ2-7, with 8 bases that match TRBD1. This CDR3 contains 15 residues. V dropped 0 bases and J dropped 5; count of bases not matched to a gene: 9. CDR1 and CDR2 from the germline V gene are GTSNPN and SVGIG (reference sequence). Here the CDR3 reads CAWSVLQGAAHEQYF. The CDR3 DNA follows: TGTGCCTGGAGTGTACTCCAGGGGGCGGCCCACGAGCAGTACTTC.

This clonotype has a handful of counts. The genes are TRBV11-2 and TRBJ1-5, with D unresolved. The CDR3 extends over 16 amino acids. V was shortened by 5 bases and J by 4 bases, with 18 bases between the two germline ends. Germline V gives CDR1 SGHAT, CDR2 FQNNGV. As DNA, the CDR3 is TGTGCCAGCAGCCAAAGATCGTTTGCGTTTAATCAGCCCCAGCATTTT. This sequence encodes CASSQRSFAFNQPQHF.

The sample holds one count of this clonotype. This sequence joins TRBV12-3 or TRBV12-4 and TRBJ1-2, with 7 bases that match TRBD1. The CDR3 runs to 15 residues. J lost 6 bases, V lost 5 bases, and 12 bases had no gene match. The CDR3 reads CASSLRQGWADGYTF. DNA for the CDR3: TGTGCCAGCAGTCTACGACAGGGTTGGGCGGATGGCTACACCTTC.

This clonotype was seen repeatedly, ten times or more. The V gene is TRBV28, the J gene TRBJ1-1, with TRBD1 as a possible D gene (5 bases). The CDR3 is made up of 12 amino acids. Trimming stripped 7 bases from V and 6 bases from J, with 12 bases between. Germline CDR1 reads MDHEN; CDR2 reads SYDVKM. The CDR3 nucleotides are TGTGCCAGCACCCTAAGACAGTCTGAAGCTTTCTTT. Its protein is CASTLRQSEAFF.

Ten or more counts support this clonotype. The V and J genes are TRBV20-1 and TRBJ2-7; 8 positions agree with TRBD2. The V segment lost 1 base and the J segment 6 bases; nucleotides outside the gene matches: 5. CDR3 size: 13 residues. CDR1 DFQATT and CDR2 SNEGSKA come from the germline V gene (reference sequence). CDR3 DNA: TGCAGTGCTAGAGCAGCGGGAGCGGGCGAGCAGTACTTC. This codes for CSARAAGAGEQYF.

This clonotype has a count of ten or more. The rearrangement joins TRBV28 to TRBJ2-7; a possible D gene is TRBD1 (6 bases). The germline CDR1 and CDR2 sequences are MDHEN and SYDVKM. The CDR3 is 14 amino acids. V dropped 3 bases and J dropped 3 bases, with 12 bases sitting between them. The CDR3 region has the DNA TGTGCCAGCAGTTTGTGGGCAGGGGACTACGAGCAGTACTTC. Translating it yields CASSLWAGDYEQYF.

This clonotype has at least ten counts. CDR3: CSVAGGANQPQHF. The CDR3, as DNA: TGCAGCGTTGCAGGGGGCGCGAATCAGCCCCAGCATTTT. This chain links TRBV29-1 with TRBJ1-5; 8 bases align to TRBD1. Unmatched junction bases numbered 3, after V lost 4 bases and J lost 4 bases. The CDR3 contains 13 residues. The germline V gene encodes CDR1 SQVTM and CDR2 ANQGSEA.

This clonotype came up many times. The J gene is TRBJ2-5, the V gene TRBV15, with unresolved D. The CDR3 is 14 residues long. With 4 bases removed from V and 1 base from J, the gap between germline ends came to 10 bases. Germline CDR1 reads LNHNV; CDR2 reads YYDKDF (reference sequence). The DNA of the CDR3 is TGTGCCACCAGCAAACGACATTCCCAAGAGACCCAGTACTTC. It specifies CATSKRHSQETQYF. Full variable domain (missing parts from reference TRBV15 and TRBJ2-5): DAMVIQNPRYQVTQFGKPVTLSCSQTLNHNVMYWYQQKSSQAPKLLFHYYDKDFNNEADTPDNFQSRRPNTSFCFLDIRSPGLGDTAMYLCATSKRHSQETQYFGPGTRLLVL.

At least ten counts were recorded for this clonotype. DNA for the CDR3: TGTGCAGCCCGGGACAGTGGTAATCAGCCCCAGCATTTT. Translating gives CAARDSGNQPQHF. This chain uses TRBV30 with TRBJ1-5, with 7 bases identical to TRBD1. Germline V gene data show CDR1 as GTSNPN and CDR2 as SVGIG (reference sequence). The CDR3 is 13 amino acids.

The chain links TRBV27 to TRBJ2-2, with 8 bases identical to TRBD2. The CDR3 loop spans 16 amino acids. V lost 5 bases, J lost 2 bases, and 7 bases stayed unmatched. CDR1 is MNHEY, CDR2 SMNVEV, per germline (reference sequence). The CDR3 sequence is CASSPASGPNTGELFF. The CDR3 region has the DNA TGTGCCAGCAGTCCCGCTAGCGGGCCAAACACCGGGGAGCTGTTTTTT.

This clonotype was observed many times. V usage is TRBV3-1 and J usage is TRBJ1-1; D not resolved. The germline V gene has CDR1 LGHDT and CDR2 YNNKEL (reference sequence). Trimming removed 6 bases from V and 0 bases from J, with 8 bases in between. CDR3 length: 13 residues. CDR3 residues: CASSWNVNTEAFF. As DNA, the CDR3 is TGTGCCAGCAGTTGGAATGTGAACACTGAAGCTTTCTTT.

This clonotype has ten or more counts. The chain links TRBV20-1 to TRBJ2-5; D gene uncertain. Germline V gene data show CDR1 as DFQATT and CDR2 as SNEGSKA (reference sequence). Trimming took 3 bases from V and 0 from J, leaving 14 bases between them. CDR3 length equals 15 residues. Here the CDR3 reads CSARIPAQYQETQYF. CDR3 in DNA: TGCAGTGCTAGGATCCCAGCGCAGTACCAAGAGACCCAGTACTTC.

This clonotype was picked up one time. CDR3 in amino acids: CASSAGRGNEQYF. As DNA, the CDR3 is TGTGCCAGCAGTGCCGGCAGGGGCAACGAGCAGTACTTC. The J gene is TRBJ2-7, the V gene TRBV7-9; TRBD1 is a possible D gene (6 bases). This CDR3 has 13 amino acids. Germline CDR1 and CDR2: SEHNR and FQNEAQ (reference sequence). The ends were cut back, 6 bases at V and 5 bases at J, with 14 bases in the middle.

There are a few counts of this clonotype. J is TRBJ2-7 and V is TRBV4-1, with no clear D. V was cut by 0 bases and J by 3 bases, with 21 bases left in between. The CDR3 sequence is 18 residues long. Germline loops: CDR1 MGHRA, CDR2 YSYEKL. The CDR3: CASSQDPSRPSQIYEQYF. The CDR3 DNA reads TGCGCCAGCAGCCAAGATCCGTCACGGCCCTCCCAGATCTACGAGCAGTACTTC.

There are many counts of this clonotype. The V call is TRBV29-1, the J call TRBJ2-2, with a weak D call TRBD1 (6 bases). The CDR3 runs to 13 residues. Germline V gene data show CDR1 as SQVTM and CDR2 as ANQGSEA. Trimming left V 6 bases short and J 7 bases short, with 15 bases between. Here the CDR3 DNA reads TGCAGCGTGGAGAAGGGGGTTAGCGGGGAGCTGTTTTTT. Its protein product is CSVEKGVSGELFF.

This clonotype was counted only a few times. V and J are TRBV4-1 and TRBJ1-2, with 8 positions matching TRBD1. The CDR3 spans 15 residues. J was trimmed by 8 bases and V by 4 bases; bases with no gene match: 12. Germline V lookup: CDR1 MGHRA, CDR2 YSYEKL. The CDR3 sequence is CASSLVGQGGGGYTF. The CDR3 DNA reads TGCGCCAGCAGCCTCGTCGGACAGGGCGGTGGGGGCTACACCTTC.

This clonotype was found many times. This rearrangement joins TRBV11-2 to TRBJ2-2; 8 bases map to TRBD1. Per germline, CDR1 SGHAT and CDR2 FQNNGV. The CDR3 sequence is 16 residues long. The V and J ends lost 2 bases and 1 base, in that order; junction bases with no gene match: 3. The CDR3 coding sequence is TGTGCCAGCAGCTTATATGGGACAGGGAACACCGGGGAGCTGTTTTTT. Residues: CASSLYGTGNTGELFF.

This clonotype has a count of ten or more. The J gene is TRBJ1-1, the V gene TRBV30, with D maybe TRBD1 (6 bases). This CDR3 region has 12 residues. Germline V gene data show CDR1 as GTSNPN and CDR2 as SVGIG (reference sequence). V was trimmed by 5 bases and J by 3 bases, leaving 10 bases between them. The CDR3 DNA follows: TGTGCCTGGTCAACAGGGTACACTGAAGCTTTCTTT. As protein: CAWSTGYTEAFF.

There are many counts of this clonotype. The chain recombines TRBV2 with TRBJ2-5; 9 positions match TRBD1. Germline CDR1 SNHLY, CDR2 FYNNEI. The J segment lost 1 base and the V segment lost 3 bases, leaving 9 bases of the junction unmatched. CDR3 length: 17 amino acids. The chain's CDR3 is CASSETGTGGLQETQYF. The CDR3 DNA reads as TGTGCCAGCAGTGAGACCGGAACAGGGGGCCTCCAAGAGACCCAGTACTTC.

This clonotype was counted at least ten times. This sequence joins TRBV20-1 and TRBJ1-1; 9 bases line up with TRBD1. Germline CDR1 DFQATT, CDR2 SNEGSKA (reference sequence). Trimming cost V 6 bases and J 4 bases; bases outside gene matches: 9. The CDR3 totals 14 residues. The CDR3 DNA is TGCAGTGCCCCTACAGGGGGCCGGGGCACTGAAGCTTTCTTT. It codes for CSAPTGGRGTEAFF.

This clonotype was seen repeatedly, ten times or more. The chain joins TRBV6-1 to TRBJ2-7; TRBD2 aligns across 8 bases. V gave up 4 bases and J gave up 2 bases; unmatched junction bases: 7. This CDR3 has 15 amino acids. CDR1 and CDR2 from the germline V gene are MNHNS and SASEGT. This chain's CDR3 is CASSVAVAGTYEQYF. The CDR3 nucleotides are TGTGCCAGCAGTGTTGCTGTAGCGGGAACCTACGAGCAGTACTTC.

In this sample, this clonotype turned up many times. V usage is TRBV20-1 and J usage is TRBJ2-7, with D unclear. Germline V lookup: CDR1 DFQATT, CDR2 SNEGSKA (reference sequence). The CDR3 extends over 11 amino acids. Trimming took off 2 bases at V and 3 bases at J, with 5 bases between the two ends. CDR3 bases: TGCAGTGCTAGACGAAGCTACGAGCAGTACTTC. Translating gives CSARRSYEQYF.

This sequence joins TRBV15 and TRBJ1-5; possibly TRBD1 for D (5 bases). The CDR3 covers 21 residues. The germline V and J ends were trimmed by 3 bases and 5 bases, with 32 bases remaining between them. The germline V gene has CDR1 LNHNV and CDR2 YYDKDF (reference sequence). The CDR3 region has the DNA TGTGCCACCAGCAGCCAGGGTCCGGGACCTAAACGCATCCGGGTGGATCAGCCCCAGCATTTT. It codes for CATSSQGPGPKRIRVDQPQHF.

CDR3 nucleotide sequence: TGTGCCAGTAGTATTGGCGGGAGGGCTGGCTACGAGCAGTACTTC. It is translated as CASSIGGRAGYEQYF. The chain joins TRBV19 to TRBJ2-7; 9 bases are a match to TRBD2. The CDR3 totals 15 residues. After removal of 3 bases from V and 3 bases from J, the junction contained 6 bases not matched to a gene. In germline, CDR1 is LNHDA, CDR2 SQIVND (reference sequence).

At least ten counts were recorded for this clonotype. This rearrangement joins TRBV7-3 to TRBJ2-5; the D is unclear. Germline-derived CDR1 and CDR2 are SGHTA and FQGTGA. V dropped 5 bases and J dropped 8 bases, with 21 bases sitting between them. The CDR3 covers 15 residues. CDR3 amino acids: CASSPESAGLGTQYF. The CDR3 DNA reads TGTGCCAGCAGCCCGGAGTCGGCTGGCCTAGGAACCCAGTACTTC.

This clonotype was counted once. This chain joins TRBV28 and TRBJ1-2; D not resolved. CDR1 and CDR2 from the germline V gene are MDHEN and SYDVKM. The CDR3 has 13 amino acids. V lost 6 bases to trimming and J lost 6 bases, with 14 bases between them. This CDR3 reads CASSSEDGDGYTF. The DNA of the CDR3 is TGTGCCAGCAGCTCCGAGGACGGAGATGGCTACACCTTC.